Each of the 3 T cell receptor beta chains below was sequenced from the same sample in a study of T cell responses to AZD1222 COVID-19 vaccine. The method was immunoSEQ multiplex PCR; TCRdb's version includes in-frame clones alone and lacks a portion of them. The profile shows 150,000 to 160,000 clones, approximately 90% of them singletons. Here the sequenced sample was peripheral blood, taken on day 0 of AZD1222 vaccination. Receptors were obtained from an adult in good health.

Details on this clone: The sample has other DNA sequences that encode this CDR3 too. J is TRBJ2-3 and V is TRBV29-1; D is undetermined. Per germline, CDR1 SQVTM and CDR2 ANQGSEA. There are 10 residues in the CDR3. V dropped 4 bases and J dropped 5 bases, with 4 bases sitting between them. In DNA, the CDR3 is TGCAGCGTTGGAATAGATACGCAGTATTTT. Residues: CSVGIDTQYF.

The J gene is TRBJ2-7, the V gene TRBV5-4, with a tentative D call TRBD1 (6 bases). The CDR3 length is 14 residues. Germline CDR1 reads SGHNT; CDR2 reads YYREEE (reference sequence). V lost 2 bases and J lost 7, with 16 bases in between. Here the CDR3 DNA reads TGTGCCAGCAGCTTAAGAGGGGGAACGGAAGAGCAGTACTTC. Its translation: CASSLRGGTEEQYF.

CDR3 nucleotide sequence: TGTGCCAGCAGTCAAACGGCAGTAGACTTCGGAAAACTGTTTTTT. It codes for CASSQTAVDFGKLFF. This chain uses TRBV25-1 with TRBJ1-4; no clear D gene. V gave up 5 bases and J gave up 10 bases, with 20 bases separating them. In germline, CDR1 is MGHDK, CDR2 SYGVNS. The CDR3 extends over 15 amino acids. Variable domain in full (rest from reference TRBV25-1 and TRBJ1-4): EADIYQTPRYLVIGTGKKITLECSQTMGHDKMYWYQQDPGMELHLIHYSYGVNSTEKGDLSSESTVSRIRTEHFPLTLESARPSHTSQYLCASSQTAVDFGKLFFGSGTQLSVL.